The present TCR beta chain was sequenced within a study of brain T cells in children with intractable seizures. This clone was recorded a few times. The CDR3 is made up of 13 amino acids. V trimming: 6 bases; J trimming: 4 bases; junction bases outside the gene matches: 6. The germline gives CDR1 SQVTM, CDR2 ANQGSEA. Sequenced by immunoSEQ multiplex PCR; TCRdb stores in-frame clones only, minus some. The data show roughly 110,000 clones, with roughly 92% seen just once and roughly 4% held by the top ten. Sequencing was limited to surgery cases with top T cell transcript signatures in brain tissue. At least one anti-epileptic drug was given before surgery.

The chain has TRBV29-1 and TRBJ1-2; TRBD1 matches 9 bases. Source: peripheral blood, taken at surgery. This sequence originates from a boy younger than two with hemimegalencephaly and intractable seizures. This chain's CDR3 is CSVAGTGLYGYTF. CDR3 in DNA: TGCAGCGTAGCCGGGACAGGGCTCTATGGCTACACCTTC.